Sequencing of this T cell receptor (beta chain) was carried out in a study of blood T cells in healthy people across ages. Study-level results: Across the age range, TCR beta diversity per million T cells fell in a roughly linear way.

Isolation of PBMCs gave at least 7 million cells per sample. The length of the CDR3 is 14 residues. Per the germline V gene, CDR1 is LGHNA and CDR2 is YNFKEQ. Trimming cost V 4 bases and J 7 bases, with 17 bases left between them. The use of a sample-barcoded 5' primer and a J-beta primer mix characterized a second PCR of roughly 6 to 11 cycles. MiXCR, run by TCRdb on the 5' RACE reads, gives a single entry per CDR3 protein. The sample yields about 1.4 million distinct CDR3 sequences, around 59% seen once. A note on this clonotype: What it recognizes is unknown.

The sample taken for sequencing was blood. The V gene is TRBV4-2, the J gene TRBJ2-7; TRBD2 might be the D (5 bases). The receptor's source is a man between 18 and 29 years old in good health. Written as DNA, the CDR3 is TGTGCCAGCAGCCTAGAGGGTTCGTTTGCAGAGCAGTACTTC. Its translation is CASSLEGSFAEQYF.